Listed below are T cell receptor beta chains from one sample, sequenced in a study of CXCR3-negative and CXCR3-positive naive CD8 T cells. TCRdb processed the 5' RACE reads again and assigns one entry to each CDR3 protein, with no DNA. The table lists 65,000 to 85,000 distinct CDR3 sequences, with about 1.5% in the top ten. Sequencing was performed on naive CXCR3- CD8+ T cells from blood. The receptors here all came from a human donor in good health. Some clones in this sample may be carry-over from other donors' samples. The CDR3 runs from the conserved cysteine through the conserved F or W. Each record gives: V gene, J gene, CDR3 protein.

V: TRBV28; J: TRBJ2-7; CDR3: CASSLSRWEQYF
V: TRBV29-1; J: TRBJ2-1; CDR3: CIVETGHSSSYNEQFF
V: TRBV6-6; J: TRBJ1-2; CDR3: CASRTSDRVAGYTF
V: TRBV7-9; J: TRBJ2-7; CDR3: CASSTWTGSYEQYF
V: TRBV6-5; J: TRBJ2-1; CDR3: CASSYRGTSGHTEQFF
V: TRBV20-1; J: TRBJ1-2; CDR3: CSARDWTSYGYTF
V: TRBV20-1; J: TRBJ1-2; CDR3: CSARAGTAPPF
V: TRBV5-1; J: TRBJ1-1; CDR3: CASSLRGQGEMNTEAFF
V: TRBV5-1; J: TRBJ1-1; CDR3: CASSLGQGATEAFF
V: TRBV5-1; J: TRBJ1-2; CDR3: CASRRDNNYGYTF
V: TRBV29-1; J: TRBJ2-1; CDR3: CSVLGGGGGDEQFF
V: TRBV19; J: TRBJ2-1; CDR3: CASSTQYNEQFF
V: TRBV6-6; J: TRBJ2-2; CDR3: CASSSPTRPRGNTGELFF
V: TRBV5-1; J: TRBJ2-2; CDR3: CASSPRLAGLNTGELFF
V: TRBV29-1; J: TRBJ2-7; CDR3: CSVEVGQGPYEQYF
V: TRBV5-1; J: TRBJ2-5; CDR3: CASASDSHKETQYF
V: TRBV10-1; J: TRBJ1-6; CDR3: CASSEMVNSPLHF
V: TRBV19; J: TRBJ2-2; CDR3: CASSITAGDMSGELFF
V: TRBV7-9; J: TRBJ2-3; CDR3: CASSRVTAGRTDTQYF
V: TRBV6-1; J: TRBJ2-5; CDR3: CASSEGSGQETQYF
V: TRBV27; J: TRBJ2-7; CDR3: CASSHGPGGGYEQYF
V: TRBV29-1; J: TRBJ1-1; CDR3: CSVPGENTEAFF
V: TRBV7-2; J: TRBJ1-2; CDR3: CASSRHRDGTNYGYTF
V: TRBV2; J: TRBJ2-1; CDR3: CASSQRTIDEQFF
V: TRBV7-9; J: TRBJ2-1; CDR3: CASSTSGNEQFF
V: TRBV15; J: TRBJ2-2; CDR3: CATRGQGPPGELFF
V: TRBV7-9; J: TRBJ2-1; CDR3: CASRPGEGNEQFF
V: TRBV29-1; J: TRBJ2-7; CDR3: CSVETLGQGPYEQYF
V: TRBV4-3; J: TRBJ2-7; CDR3: CASSQEGWEQQYF
V: TRBV20-1; J: TRBJ2-1; CDR3: CSARDSQGPYNEQFF
V: TRBV7-9; J: TRBJ1-1; CDR3: CASSLDGQLEAFF
V: TRBV13; J: TRBJ2-7; CDR3: CASSLGGGPYEQYF
V: TRBV12-3/TRBV12-4; J: TRBJ2-3; CDR3: CASSPSMGGPPDTQYF
V: TRBV20-1; J: TRBJ2-5; CDR3: CSARDEGYQETQYF
V: TRBV6-5; J: TRBJ1-1; CDR3: CASTQGAGAEAFF
V: TRBV5-1; J: TRBJ2-3; CDR3: CASSGQADTQYF
V: TRBV6-2/TRBV6-3; J: TRBJ2-7; CDR3: CASSYSVTGTDSYEQYF
V: TRBV7-8; J: TRBJ1-5; CDR3: CASSLETGNQPQHF
V: TRBV4-1; J: TRBJ2-7; CDR3: CASSHGATGGEYEQYF
V: TRBV5-6; J: TRBJ2-2; CDR3: CASSFVQVTGELFF
V: TRBV3-1; J: TRBJ2-7; CDR3: CASSQGYGAYEQYF
V: TRBV12-3/TRBV12-4; J: TRBJ1-2; CDR3: CASGRAGNYGYTF
V: TRBV28; J: TRBJ2-3; CDR3: CASSLSYTDTQYF
V: TRBV7-9; J: TRBJ1-5; CDR3: CASSPPGKEEQPQHF
V: TRBV14; J: TRBJ2-3; CDR3: CASSQDLLAGADTQYF
V: TRBV29-1; J: TRBJ1-1; CDR3: CSVVGGTEAFF
V: TRBV9; J: TRBJ2-1; CDR3: CASSPGGRNEQFF